The TCR beta chain described here comes from a study of T cell repertoires in cytomegalovirus infection. Overall study context: TCR beta signatures that were public indicated CMV infection and matching HLA type. Study outcomes and limitations: In two of eight donors, the top clonotype was HLA-C-restricted CMV-specific.

MiXCR was run by TCRdb on the reads, yielding one entry per CDR3 protein. The sample records fewer than 550,000 distinct CDR3 sequences, roughly 29% being singletons. As regards this clonotype: Its antigen is not known.

The CDR3 length is 19 residues. Trimming cost V 1 base and J 4 bases; bases outside gene matches: 14. The receptor's source is a human donor in good health (CMV status not recorded). Some clones in this sample may be carry-over from other donors' samples. The chain links TRBV12-3 or TRBV12-4 to TRBJ2-1; 9 positions agree with TRBD2. The material sequenced was PBMCs. In DNA, the CDR3 is TGTGCCAGCAGTTTAGTAGTCGCTAGCGGGGCGTTAAATTACAATGAGCAGTTCTTC. Translating gives CASSLVVASGALNYNEQFF.